This T cell receptor beta chain comes out of a study of T cell responses to AZD1222 COVID-19 vaccine. Clones were read by immunoSEQ multiplex PCR, and TCRdb kept only the in-frame ones, dropping some. This table holds around 99,000 clones, around nine tenths found once. This clone occurred once. The antigen remains unidentified. General study findings and limits: Distributed over spike, vaccine-associated CD4 TCRs predominated at 160-218 and 743-854.

This specimen was peripheral blood, taken on day 0 of AZD1222 vaccination. The sequence was obtained from an adult in good health.

The CDR3 nucleotides are TGCGCCAGCAGCTTGGTGGGACGGGAGAACACTGAAGCTTTCTTT. Its protein product is CASSLVGRENTEAFF. The gene calls are TRBV5-1 and TRBJ1-1; maybe TRBD1 (5 bases). The CDR3 covers 15 residues. The germline V and J ends were trimmed by 0 bases and 1 base, with 10 bases remaining between them. Germline CDR1 reads SGHRS; CDR2 reads YFSETQ.